This T cell receptor beta chain was retrieved from a study of blood T cell repertoires in COVID-19. Study summary: Collection of acute and convalescent COVID-19 samples took place in the United States, Italy and Spain. The analysed material was cDNA or gDNA that came from T cells, B-cell-depleted T cells, or PBMCs.

The CDR3 has 15 amino acids. With 0 bases removed from V and 6 bases from J, the gap between germline ends came to 11 bases. From germline, CDR1 is KGHSH and CDR2 LQKENI. Original methodology: Counts of nucleated cells, estimated from reference gene primer amplification, were obtained. Generated by immunoSEQ multiplex PCR, the TCRdb table keeps only in-frame clones and is missing some. The DNA gave D and trimming, while V, J and clone size come from that table. The data hold about 100,000 clones, with over 65% observed a single time. The genes are TRBV18 and TRBJ2-2, with unresolved D. The source of this sequence is a human donor in a cohort sampled during active COVID-19. Sequencing was done on a sample of peripheral blood. This CDR3 is CASSPPSGFAGELFF. The CDR3 DNA follows: TGTGCCAGCTCACCACCGTCGGGTTTCGCCGGGGAGCTGTTTTTT. The whole variable domain, remainder taken from reference TRBV18 and TRBJ2-2, is NAGVMQNPRHLVRRRGQEARLRCSPMKGHSHVYWYRQLPEEGLKFMVYLQKENIIDESGMPKERFSAEFPKEGPSILRIQQVVRGDSAAYFCASSPPSGFAGELFFGEGSRLTVL.